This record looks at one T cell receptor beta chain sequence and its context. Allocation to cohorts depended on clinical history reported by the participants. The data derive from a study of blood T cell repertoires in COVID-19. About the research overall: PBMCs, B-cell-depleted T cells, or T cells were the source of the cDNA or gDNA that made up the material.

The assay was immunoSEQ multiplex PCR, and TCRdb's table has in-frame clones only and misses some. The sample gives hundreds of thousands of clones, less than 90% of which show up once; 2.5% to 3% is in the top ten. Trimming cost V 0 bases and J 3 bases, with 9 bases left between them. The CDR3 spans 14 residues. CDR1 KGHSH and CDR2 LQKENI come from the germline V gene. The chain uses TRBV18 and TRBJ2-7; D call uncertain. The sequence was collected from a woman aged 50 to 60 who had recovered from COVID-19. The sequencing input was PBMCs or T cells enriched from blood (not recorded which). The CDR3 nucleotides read TGTGCCAGCTCACCACCAAATGTAGACTACGAGCAGTACTTC. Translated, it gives CASSPPNVDYEQYF.